A selection of T cell receptor beta chains follows, all from one sample in a study of OX40 agonist ivuxolimab in advanced cancers. Sequenced by immunoSEQ multiplex PCR; TCRdb stores in-frame clones only, minus some. Found here are some 39,000 clones, more than 70% of them singletons; the top ten hold about 13%. This sample comprised CD4+ or CD8+ T cells sorted from blood, obtained in a trial of the OX40 agonist ivuxolimab. The source is an adult with an advanced solid tumor such as melanoma, head and neck, liver or kidney cancer. The CDR3 runs from the conserved cysteine through the conserved F or W. Fields, in order: V gene, D gene, clone size, J gene, CDR3 protein, CDR3 DNA. The D gene is left open where the match is weak. Size tells how often a clone was seen (once, few, many) or the class of an expanded clone, and some rows leave it out.

TRBV28,TRBD1,NA,TRBJ2-5,CASRRTGEETQYF,TGTGCCAGCAGGCGGACAGGGGAAGAGACCCAGTACTTC
TRBV18,NA,NA,TRBJ2-5,CASSFRLVPQETQYF,TGTGCCAGCTCATTCCGACTAGTTCCTCAAGAGACCCAGTACTTC
TRBV30,TRBD1,NA,TRBJ1-3,CAWSVHRWTGSGNTIYF,TGTGCCTGGAGTGTACATCGATGGACAGGATCTGGAAACACCATATATTTT
TRBV11-3,NA,NA,TRBJ2-1,CASSLDPTGVEQFF,TGTGCCAGCAGCTTGGACCCCACGGGGGTAGAGCAGTTCTTC
TRBV9,NA,NA,TRBJ2-3,CASSGDAPTDTQYF,TGTGCCAGCAGCGGGGACGCCCCCACAGATACGCAGTATTTT
TRBV28,TRBD1,NA,TRBJ2-2,CASSLTGQGAAGELFF,TGTGCCAGCAGTTTAACCGGACAGGGAGCGGCCGGGGAGCTGTTTTTT
TRBV19,TRBD1,NA,TRBJ2-7,CASSTETGTGRSYEQYF,TGTGCCAGTAGTACAGAAACCGGGACAGGAAGGTCCTACGAGCAGTACTTC
TRBV7-9,NA,NA,TRBJ2-6,CASSSRETGTGANVLTF,TGTGCCAGCAGCTCCCGGGAAACAGGAACTGGGGCCAACGTCCTGACTTTC
TRBV18,NA,NA,TRBJ2-7,CASSSISYEQYF,TGTGCCAGCTCGAGCATCTCCTACGAGCAGTACTTC
TRBV27,NA,NA,TRBJ2-5,CASSLSRGETQYF,TGTGCCAGCAGTTTATCGAGGGGGGAGACCCAGTACTTC
TRBV7-2,NA,once,TRBJ2-3,CASRNKRVTGDTQYF,TGTGCCAGCAGAAACAAGCGGGTTACGGGGGATACGCAGTATTTT
TRBV5-5,TRBD1,NA,TRBJ1-5,CASSPGQGKGTQPQHF,TGTGCCAGCAGCCCGGGACAGGGAAAGGGGACCCAGCCCCAGCATTTT
TRBV19,TRBD2,NA,TRBJ2-7,CASSIGGSRYEQYF,TGTGCCAGTAGTATCGGCGGGAGTCGGTACGAGCAGTACTTC
TRBV5-6,NA,medium-sized,TRBJ2-7,CASSSYYEQYF,TGTGCCAGCAGCTCGTACTACGAGCAGTACTTC
TRBV5-6,NA,NA,TRBJ2-7,CASSDTKGVFLFEQYF,TGTGCCAGCAGCGACACAAAGGGGGTTTTTCTCTTCGAGCAGTACTTC
TRBV20-1,NA,NA,TRBJ2-7,CSSYEQYF,TGCAGTAGTTACGAGCAGTACTTC
TRBV5-1,TRBD1,NA,TRBJ2-1,CASSSGQGIYNEQFF,TGCGCCAGCAGCTCGGGACAGGGCATCTACAATGAGCAGTTCTTC
TRBV6-6,TRBD2,once,TRBJ2-7,CASNYSGASGSNEQYF,TGTGCCAGCAATTACTCGGGAGCTAGCGGGTCCAACGAGCAGTACTTC
TRBV30,NA,once,TRBJ1-1,CAWSKQGGTEAFF,TGTGCCTGGAGTAAACAGGGTGGTACTGAAGCTTTCTTT
TRBV6-5,TRBD1,NA,TRBJ1-2,CASSYDRGRYGYTF,TGTGCCAGCAGTTACGACAGGGGCCGCTATGGCTACACCTTC
TRBV27,NA,NA,TRBJ2-7,CASSLYSSATYEQYF,TGTGCCAGCAGTTTATATAGTAGCGCTACCTACGAGCAGTACTTC
TRBV28,TRBD1,NA,TRBJ1-3,CASSPSQGGRNTIYF,TGTGCCAGCAGTCCCTCCCAGGGGGGTAGAAACACCATATATTTT
TRBV5-1,NA,NA,TRBJ1-2,CASAGGSYYGYTF,TGCGCCAGCGCCGGAGGTTCGTACTATGGCTACACCTTC
TRBV21-1,NA,NA,TRBJ2-3,CASSLSTGGNTDTQYF,TGTGCCAGCAGCCTCTCGACAGGGGGCAACACAGATACGCAGTATTTT
TRBV28,TRBD2,NA,TRBJ2-2,CASDSGRASTGELFF,TGTGCCAGCGATAGCGGGAGGGCGAGCACCGGGGAGCTGTTTTTT
TRBV7-3,TRBD1,NA,TRBJ2-7,CASSSVGQGLYEQYF,TGTGCCAGCAGCTCCGTGGGACAGGGACTCTACGAGCAGTACTTC